What follows describes a single T cell receptor (beta chain). Its antigen is currently unknown. Using immunoSEQ multiplex PCR, the repertoire was profiled, and TCRdb retains in-frame clones only, with some absent. The sample includes 70,000 to 80,000 clones, 75% to 95% of them seen just once. These data belong to a study of OX40 agonist ivuxolimab in advanced cancers. Broader study findings: Certain nonresponding patients likewise had low normalized T-cell clonal expansion.

The source was CD4+ or CD8+ T cells sorted from blood, collected in a trial of the OX40 agonist ivuxolimab. The sequence was obtained from an adult with an advanced solid tumor such as melanoma, head and neck, liver or kidney cancer.

CDR3 nucleotide sequence: TGCGCCAGCAGCCCAACTAGCGGGGCAACAGATACGCAGTATTTT. This encodes CASSPTSGATDTQYF. The chain carries TRBV5-1 and TRBJ2-3; 10 bases map to TRBD2. CDR1 SGHRS and CDR2 YFSETQ come from the germline V gene. CDR3 size: 15 residues. The V segment lost 4 bases and the J segment 3 bases; nucleotides outside the gene matches: 5. Filled out from reference TRBV5-1 and TRBJ2-3, the complete variable domain reads KAGVTQTPRYLIKTRGQQVTLSCSPISGHRSVSWYQQTPGQGLQFLFEYFSETQRNKGNFPGRFSGRQFSNSRSEMNVSTLELGDSALYLCASSPTSGATDTQYFGPGTRLTVL.